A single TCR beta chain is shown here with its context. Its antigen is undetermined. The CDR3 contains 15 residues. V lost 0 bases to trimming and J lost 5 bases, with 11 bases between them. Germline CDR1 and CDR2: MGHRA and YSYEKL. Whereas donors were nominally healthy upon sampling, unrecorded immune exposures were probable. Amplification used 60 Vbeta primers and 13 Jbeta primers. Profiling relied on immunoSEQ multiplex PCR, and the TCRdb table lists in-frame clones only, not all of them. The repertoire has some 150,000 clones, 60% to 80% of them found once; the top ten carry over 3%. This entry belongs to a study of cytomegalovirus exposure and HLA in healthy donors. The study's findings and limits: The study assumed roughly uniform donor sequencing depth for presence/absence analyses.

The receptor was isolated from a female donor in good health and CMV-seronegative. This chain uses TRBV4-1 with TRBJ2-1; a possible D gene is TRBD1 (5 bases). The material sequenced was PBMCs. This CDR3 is CASSQDGAVDNEQFF. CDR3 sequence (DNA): TGCGCCAGCAGCCAAGATGGGGCTGTGGACAATGAGCAGTTCTTC.